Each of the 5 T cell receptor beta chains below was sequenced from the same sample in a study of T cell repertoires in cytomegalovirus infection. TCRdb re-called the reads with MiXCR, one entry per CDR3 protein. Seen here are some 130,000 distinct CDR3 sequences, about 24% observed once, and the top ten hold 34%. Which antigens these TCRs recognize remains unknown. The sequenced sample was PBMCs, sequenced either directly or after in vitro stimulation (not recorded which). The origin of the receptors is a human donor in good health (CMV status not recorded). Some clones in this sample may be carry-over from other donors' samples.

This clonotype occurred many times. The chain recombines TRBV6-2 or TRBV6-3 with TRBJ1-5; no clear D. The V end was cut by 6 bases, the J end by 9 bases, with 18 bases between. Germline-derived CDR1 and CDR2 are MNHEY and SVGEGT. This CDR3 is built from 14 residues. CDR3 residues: CASSARVGDRPQHF. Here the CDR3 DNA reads TGTGCCAGCAGCGCCAGAGTTGGGGATCGGCCCCAGCATTTT.

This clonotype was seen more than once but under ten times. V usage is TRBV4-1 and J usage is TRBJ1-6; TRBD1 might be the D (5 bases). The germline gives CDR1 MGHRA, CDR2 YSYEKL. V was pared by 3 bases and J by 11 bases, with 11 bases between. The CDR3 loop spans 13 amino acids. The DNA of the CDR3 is TGCGCCAGCAGCCACGGAGAGGGGCCACCCCTCCACTTT. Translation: CASSHGEGPPLHF.

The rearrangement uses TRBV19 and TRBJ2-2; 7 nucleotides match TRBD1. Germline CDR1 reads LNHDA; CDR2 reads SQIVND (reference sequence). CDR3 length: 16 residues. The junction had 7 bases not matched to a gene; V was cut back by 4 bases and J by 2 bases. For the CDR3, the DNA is TGTGCCAGTAGTACTAAAGGGGGCGCAAACACCGGGGAGCTGTTTTTT. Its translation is CASSTKGGANTGELFF. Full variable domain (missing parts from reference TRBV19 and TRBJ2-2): DGGITQSPKYLFRKEGQNVTLSCEQNLNHDAMYWYRQDPGQGLRLIYYSQIVNDFQKGDIAEGYSVSREKKESFPLTVTSAQKNPTAFYLCASSTKGGANTGELFFGEGSRLTVL.

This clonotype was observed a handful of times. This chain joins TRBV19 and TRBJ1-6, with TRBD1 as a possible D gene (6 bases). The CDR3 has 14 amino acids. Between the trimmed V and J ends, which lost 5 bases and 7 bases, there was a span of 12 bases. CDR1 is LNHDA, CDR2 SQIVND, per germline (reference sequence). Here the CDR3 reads CASSVVGTNSPLHF. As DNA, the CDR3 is TGTGCCAGTAGTGTGGTGGGGACAAATTCACCCCTCCACTTT. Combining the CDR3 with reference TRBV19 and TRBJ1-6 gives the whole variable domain DGGITQSPKYLFRKEGQNVTLSCEQNLNHDAMYWYRQDPGQGLRLIYYSQIVNDFQKGDIAEGYSVSREKKESFPLTVTSAQKNPTAFYLCASSVVGTNSPLHFGNGTRLTVT.

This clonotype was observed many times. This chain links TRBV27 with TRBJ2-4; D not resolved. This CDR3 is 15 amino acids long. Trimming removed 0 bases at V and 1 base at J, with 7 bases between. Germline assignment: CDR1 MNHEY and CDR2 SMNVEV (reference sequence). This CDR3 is CASSLSDVAKNIQYF. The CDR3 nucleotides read TGTGCCAGCAGTTTATCGGACGTGGCCAAAAACATTCAGTACTTC.